This TCR beta chain was sequenced during a study of breast tumors, draining lymph nodes, adjacent tissues. There are many counts of this clonotype. The antigen remains undetermined. Samples came from axillary lymph nodes draining the breast cancer. The CDR3 runs 14 residues. V lost 7 bases and J lost 2; bases outside the gene matches: 9. Germline V lookup: CDR1 SQVTM, CDR2 ANQGSEA. TCRdb re-derived calls from the multiplex PCR reads in MiXCR, one entry per CDR3 protein. The sample has about 89,000 distinct CDR3 sequences; roughly 29% are singletons. General observations from the study: Tumor repertoires ranked between lymph nodes and nontumor tissue in diversity, with V and J gene preferences. Compared with basal-like, luminal-like tumors shared significantly more repertoire with nontumor tissue.

Sequencing input: axillary lymph node tissue. This sequence joins TRBV29-1 and TRBJ2-3; 7 nucleotides match TRBD2. The receptor's source is a female donor with breast cancer. Some clones in this sample may be carry-over from other donors' samples. In DNA form, the CDR3 reads TGCAGCGCCTCCACTAGCGCGGCCACAGATACGCAGTATTTT. Its protein is CSASTSAATDTQYF.